This T cell receptor beta chain stems from a study of OX40 agonist ivuxolimab in advanced cancers. Libraries were prepared by immunoSEQ multiplex PCR; TCRdb keeps only in-frame clonotypes and omits some of them. The sample consists of 45,000 to 65,000 clones, around nine tenths of them appearing once. Autoimmune disease history or systemic immunosuppression disqualified patients. The CDR3 totals 13 residues. The V gene lost 5 bases and the J gene lost 7 bases, with 17 bases spanning the gap. Looked up from germline, CDR1 is GTSNPN and CDR2 is SVGIG (reference sequence). Specimen: CD4+ or CD8+ T cells sorted from blood, collected in a trial of the OX40 agonist ivuxolimab. This TCR derives from an adult with an advanced solid tumor such as melanoma, head and neck, liver or kidney cancer. The chain employs TRBV30 and TRBJ1-2; possible D gene TRBD1, 6 bases. Written as DNA, the CDR3 is TGTGCCTGGTCCTTTGAGGGGGGCCGTGGCTACACCTTC. Translating it yields CAWSFEGGRGYTF.